Each of the 12 T cell receptor beta chains below was sequenced from the same sample in a study of blood T cell repertoires in COVID-19. Produced via immunoSEQ multiplex PCR; TCRdb's table is partial and in-frame only. Of under 200,000 clones listed, about four fifths are singletons. Sequenced material: peripheral blood. All receptors derive from an older man with active or convalescent COVID-19.

The chain recombines TRBV5-4 with TRBJ1-2; TRBD1 matches 11 bases. The CDR3 runs 15 residues. The V segment lost 3 bases and the J segment 3 bases; nucleotides outside the gene matches: 4. Germline CDR1 is SGHNT and CDR2 is YYREEE (reference sequence). DNA of the CDR3: TGTGCCAGCAGCTCGGGACAGGGGGTAGACTATGGCTACACCTTC. Translation: CASSSGQGVDYGYTF.

This clone was seen once. The chain couples TRBV9 to TRBJ2-3, with a weak D call TRBD2 (5 bases). Germline V lookup: CDR1 SGDLS, CDR2 YYNGEE. V was shortened by 3 bases and J by 3 bases, with 14 bases between the two germline ends. CDR3 length: 15 residues. CDR3 sequence reads: CASSGGPGSTDTQYF. The DNA for the CDR3 is TGTGCCAGCAGCGGAGGGCCAGGATCTACAGATACGCAGTATTTT.

The CDR3 DNA is TGTGCCAGCAGCCGGGTCGGGAACACTGAAGCTTTCTTT. Translated: CASSRVGNTEAFF. The chain links TRBV5-6 to TRBJ1-1; D gene uncertain. Germline CDR1 SGHDT, CDR2 YYEEEE. This CDR3 region has 13 residues. V was shortened by 4 bases and J by 1 base, with 8 bases between the two germline ends.

The chain links TRBV27 to TRBJ2-1; the D is unclear. The germline V and J ends were trimmed by 1 base and 0 bases, with 13 bases remaining between them. The CDR3 is 17 residues long. Looked up from germline, CDR1 is MNHEY and CDR2 is SMNVEV (reference sequence). CDR3 sequence: CASSLLRQVSSYNEQFF. Written as DNA, the CDR3 is TGTGCCAGCAGTTTATTACGGCAGGTGAGCTCCTACAATGAGCAGTTCTTC.

This chain joins TRBV11-2 and TRBJ1-2; D not certain. V was trimmed by 0 bases and J by 3 bases, leaving 8 bases between them. The CDR3 is 14 residues long. Looked up from germline, CDR1 is SGHAT and CDR2 is FQNNGV. CDR3 nucleotide sequence: TGTGCCAGCAGCTTAGACGGTCAGGACTATGGCTACACCTTC. Its translation is CASSLDGQDYGYTF.

The chain couples TRBV2 to TRBJ1-4, with D possibly TRBD1 on 6 matching bases. Germline loops: CDR1 SNHLY, CDR2 FYNNEI. The CDR3 loop spans 17 amino acids. V dropped 3 bases and J dropped 8 bases, with 22 bases sitting between them. This CDR3 reads CASSDRYGRGDGEKLFF. The CDR3 DNA follows: TGTGCCAGCAGTGACCGTTATGGCAGGGGAGATGGGGAAAAACTGTTTTTT.

This clone was found a few times. The chain has TRBV11-2 and TRBJ1-1; weak D call: TRBD1 (5 bases). CDR3 length: 13 residues. V was cut by 3 bases and J by 4 bases, with 9 bases left in between. Looked up from germline, CDR1 is SGHAT and CDR2 is FQNNGV. The CDR3 protein is CASSFQGITEAFF. The CDR3 DNA follows: TGTGCCAGCAGCTTTCAGGGTATCACTGAAGCTTTCTTT.

This rearrangement joins TRBV6-1 to TRBJ1-5; D is uncertain. Looked up from germline, CDR1 is MNHNS and CDR2 is SASEGT. CDR3 size: 14 residues. Trimming stripped 1 base from V and 2 bases from J, with 6 bases between. In DNA form, the CDR3 reads TGTGCCAGCAGTGAAGAGGAGGGCAATCAGCCCCAGCATTTT. Its protein product is CASSEEEGNQPQHF.

This chain joins TRBV5-1 and TRBJ1-2; 7 bases are a match to TRBD1. The junction had 4 bases not matched to a gene; V was cut back by 5 bases and J by 3 bases. The germline V gene encodes CDR1 SGHRS and CDR2 YFSETQ. The CDR3 covers 13 residues. The chain's CDR3 is CASRTGADYGYTF. As DNA, the CDR3 is TGCGCCAGCAGAACAGGGGCGGACTATGGCTACACCTTC.

This chain uses TRBV5-1 with TRBJ2-3, with 10 bases lining up with TRBD2. Trimming took 5 bases from V and 4 from J; bases not matched to a gene: 1. The CDR3 loop spans 13 amino acids. CDR1 and CDR2 from the germline V gene are SGHRS and YFSETQ. The CDR3 is CASRSGGADTQYF. CDR3 nucleotide sequence: TGCGCCAGCAGAAGCGGGGGGGCAGATACGCAGTATTTT.

The gene calls are TRBV30 and TRBJ2-4; 8 bases are shared with TRBD2. J lost 9 bases, V lost 3 bases, and 7 bases had no gene match. CDR1 GTSNPN and CDR2 SVGIG come from the germline V gene (reference sequence). The CDR3 runs to 13 residues. The CDR3 coding sequence is TGTGCCTGGAGCAGCGGGAGTGGTCGCATTCAGTACTTC. Protein sequence: CAWSSGSGRIQYF.

The chain couples TRBV19 to TRBJ2-3, with a weak D call TRBD2 (6 bases). In germline, CDR1 is LNHDA, CDR2 SQIVND (reference sequence). There are 12 residues in the CDR3. Trimming shortened V by 6 bases and J by 6 bases, and 10 bases separated the two germline ends. The CDR3 is CASRRSGDTQYF. In nucleotides, the CDR3 is TGTGCCAGTAGGAGGAGCGGGGATACGCAGTATTTT.